The rows below give T cell receptor beta chains drawn from one sample of a study of T cell responses to AZD1222 COVID-19 vaccine. This table comes from immunoSEQ multiplex PCR, and its TCRdb copy is limited to in-frame clones, with some not included. This table has 140,000 to 150,000 clones, around nine tenths appearing once. The source material was peripheral blood, sampled on day 0 of AZD1222 vaccination. The receptors were gathered from an adult in good health. Both conserved end residues are part of each CDR3. The D gene is left open where the match is weak. The size entry is marked missing in some rows and otherwise reads once, few, many or a size class.

J gene: TRBJ2-3
clone size: once
D gene: NA
V gene: TRBV19
CDR3 DNA: TGTGCCACCGAAGAACAGGGATTTACCACAGATACGCAGTATTTT
CDR3 protein: CATEEQGFTTDTQYF

J gene: TRBJ2-3
clone size: NA
D gene: TRBD1
V gene: TRBV9
CDR3 DNA: TGTGCCAGCAGCGTTAGTTCGGGGACAGGGGGCTTGATTACAGATACGCAGTATTTT
CDR3 protein: CASSVSSGTGGLITDTQYF

J gene: TRBJ1-4
clone size: NA
D gene: TRBD1
V gene: TRBV6-5
CDR3 DNA: TGTGCCAGCAACCCACAGGGGACTAATGAAAAACTGTTTTTT
CDR3 protein: CASNPQGTNEKLFF

J gene: TRBJ2-3
clone size: NA
D gene: TRBD2
V gene: TRBV27
CDR3 DNA: TGTGCCAGCAGTTTCCGCAATAGCGGGAGGAAGGAAAATACGCAGTATTTT
CDR3 protein: CASSFRNSGRKENTQYF

J gene: TRBJ2-7
clone size: once
D gene: TRBD1
V gene: TRBV25-1
CDR3 DNA: TGTGCCAGCAGTGAGGGGGGACAGGGGCAACCTTTC
CDR3 protein: CASSEGGQGQPF

J gene: TRBJ1-1
clone size: NA
D gene: NA
V gene: TRBV19
CDR3 DNA: TGTGCCAGTAGTATAAGGGGCCGGACCGCTGAAGCTTTCTTT
CDR3 protein: CASSIRGRTAEAFF

J gene: TRBJ1-1
clone size: NA
D gene: TRBD1
V gene: TRBV11-2
CDR3 DNA: TGTGCCAGCAGCTTAGCTGCCGGACAGGCGGACACTGAAGCTTTCTTT
CDR3 protein: CASSLAAGQADTEAFF

J gene: TRBJ2-1
clone size: NA
D gene: TRBD2
V gene: TRBV12-3/TRBV12-4
CDR3 DNA: TGTGCCACGGCAGGGAGGGTCTACAATGAGCAGTTCTTC
CDR3 protein: CATAGRVYNEQFF

J gene: TRBJ2-3
clone size: NA
D gene: NA
V gene: TRBV5-5
CDR3 DNA: TGTGCCAGCAGCTCTTTCGATACGCAGTATTTT
CDR3 protein: CASSSFDTQYF

J gene: TRBJ1-4
clone size: NA
D gene: NA
V gene: TRBV9
CDR3 DNA: TGTGCCAGCAGCGTTCTGGGGGGCGAGGGTGAAAAACTGTTTTTT
CDR3 protein: CASSVLGGEGEKLFF

J gene: TRBJ1-5
clone size: NA
D gene: TRBD1
V gene: TRBV2
CDR3 DNA: TGTGCCAGCAGTGGACAGGGCAATAGCAATCAGCCCCAGCATTTT
CDR3 protein: CASSGQGNSNQPQHF

J gene: TRBJ1-1
clone size: NA
D gene: NA
V gene: TRBV9
CDR3 DNA: TGTGCCAGCAGCGTAGAGCGACAGCCCAACACTGAAGCTTTCTTT
CDR3 protein: CASSVERQPNTEAFF

J gene: TRBJ2-2
clone size: NA
D gene: TRBD1
V gene: TRBV5-1
CDR3 DNA: TGCGCCAGCAGCTCCGGGACAGGGGGGCCCGGGGAGCTGTTTTTT
CDR3 protein: CASSSGTGGPGELFF

J gene: TRBJ1-1
clone size: NA
D gene: NA
V gene: TRBV6-5
CDR3 DNA: TGTGCCAGCAGCCCACGTGAGGTTACTGAAGCTTTCTTT
CDR3 protein: CASSPREVTEAFF

J gene: TRBJ2-3
clone size: NA
D gene: NA
V gene: TRBV9
CDR3 DNA: TGTGCCAGCAGCGTAGAGGGGCTGGGCACAGATACGCAGTATTTT
CDR3 protein: CASSVEGLGTDTQYF

J gene: TRBJ1-2
clone size: NA
D gene: NA
V gene: TRBV6-6
CDR3 DNA: TGTGCCAGCAGCTACAACAACCAGGCGGGGGGCCGTATTGGCTATGGCTACACCTTC
CDR3 protein: CASSYNNQAGGRIGYGYTF

J gene: TRBJ1-4
clone size: once
D gene: TRBD1
V gene: TRBV25-1
CDR3 DNA: TGTGCCAGCAGTGAATCGAGACAGGGGGCAAGGGAAAAACTGTTTTTT
CDR3 protein: CASSESRQGAREKLFF

J gene: TRBJ1-1
clone size: NA
D gene: NA
V gene: TRBV7-9
CDR3 DNA: TGTGCCAGCAGCGCCGGGACTATGCCCACTGAAGCTTTCTTT
CDR3 protein: CASSAGTMPTEAFF

J gene: TRBJ1-6
clone size: NA
D gene: NA
V gene: TRBV25-1
CDR3 DNA: TGTGCCAGCAGCTGGTCCTTGATTGGTTCACCCCTCCACTTT
CDR3 protein: CASSWSLIGSPLHF

J gene: TRBJ2-2
clone size: NA
D gene: NA
V gene: TRBV4-2
CDR3 DNA: TGTGCCAGCAGCCAACCTAGCTTAGCCGGGGAGCTGTTTTTT
CDR3 protein: CASSQPSLAGELFF

J gene: TRBJ1-4
clone size: NA
D gene: NA
V gene: TRBV29-1
CDR3 DNA: TGCAGCGTTGGATCCGGGACGGGTACTGAAAAACTGTTTTTT
CDR3 protein: CSVGSGTGTEKLFF

J gene: TRBJ1-1
clone size: NA
D gene: NA
V gene: TRBV5-1
CDR3 DNA: TGCGCCAGCAGTCTAGGGGTGAACACTGAAGCTTTCTTT
CDR3 protein: CASSLGVNTEAFF